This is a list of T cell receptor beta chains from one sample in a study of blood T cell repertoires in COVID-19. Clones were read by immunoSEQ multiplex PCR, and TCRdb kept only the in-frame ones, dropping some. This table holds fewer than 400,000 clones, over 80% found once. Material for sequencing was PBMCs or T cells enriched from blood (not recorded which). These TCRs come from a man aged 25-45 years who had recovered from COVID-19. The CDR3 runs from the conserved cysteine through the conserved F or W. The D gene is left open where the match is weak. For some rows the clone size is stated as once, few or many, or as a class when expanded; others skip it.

CDR3 DNA: TGTGCCAGTAGTATAGCCGGGCTAGCGGGGGGGAGCCCCAAAAACATTCAGTACTTC
CDR3 protein: CASSIAGLAGGSPKNIQYF
D gene: TRBD2
J gene: TRBJ2-4
V gene: TRBV19
clone size: -

CDR3 DNA: TGTGCCAGCTCACCAGCGGGACAGAAGAACACTGAAGCTTTCTTT
CDR3 protein: CASSPAGQKNTEAFF
D gene: TRBD1
J gene: TRBJ1-1
V gene: TRBV18
clone size: -

CDR3 DNA: TGTGCCAGCAGTTTATCGGGCGGGGGGGCGGCGTTACGAGAGACCCAGTACTTC
CDR3 protein: CASSLSGGGAALRETQYF
D gene: TRBD2
J gene: TRBJ2-5
V gene: TRBV27
clone size: -

CDR3 DNA: TGTGCCAGCAGACCCGACACTTATGAAAAACTGTTTTTT
CDR3 protein: CASRPDTYEKLFF
D gene: -
J gene: TRBJ1-4
V gene: TRBV2
clone size: -

CDR3 DNA: TGCGCCAGCAGCGTCAGGGGGAACCATTTCCAAGAGACCCAGTACTTC
CDR3 protein: CASSVRGNHFQETQYF
D gene: TRBD1
J gene: TRBJ2-5
V gene: TRBV4-1
clone size: -

CDR3 DNA: TGTGCCAGCAGTTTAAGCCCGGGAGAGGGAGACGAGCAGTACTTC
CDR3 protein: CASSLSPGEGDEQYF
D gene: -
J gene: TRBJ2-7
V gene: TRBV28
clone size: -

CDR3 DNA: TGTGCCAGCAGTGAAGCGAGACAGTCCTATGGTGGCTACACCTTC
CDR3 protein: CASSEARQSYGGYTF
D gene: -
J gene: TRBJ1-2
V gene: TRBV6-1
clone size: -

CDR3 DNA: TGCGCCAGCAGCTTGGAGGAGGCTATGAACACTGAAGCTTTCTTT
CDR3 protein: CASSLEEAMNTEAFF
D gene: -
J gene: TRBJ1-1
V gene: TRBV5-1
clone size: -

CDR3 DNA: TGTGCCAGCAGCCCACAAGGGACAGACCTTAACTATGGCTACACCTTC
CDR3 protein: CASSPQGTDLNYGYTF
D gene: TRBD1
J gene: TRBJ1-2
V gene: TRBV7-9
clone size: -

CDR3 DNA: TGTGCCAGCAGGGCAGGGCCTACCAATCAGCCCCAGCATTTT
CDR3 protein: CASRAGPTNQPQHF
D gene: -
J gene: TRBJ1-5
V gene: TRBV28
clone size: few

CDR3 DNA: TGCGCCAGCAGCTTCGGGACAGCGAAATCTTATAATTCACCCCTCCACTTT
CDR3 protein: CASSFGTAKSYNSPLHF
D gene: TRBD1
J gene: TRBJ1-6
V gene: TRBV5-1
clone size: -

CDR3 DNA: TGTGCCAGTAGTCCCTCGACAGGCCTTAGCTCTGGAAACACCATATATTTT
CDR3 protein: CASSPSTGLSSGNTIYF
D gene: -
J gene: TRBJ1-3
V gene: TRBV19
clone size: -

CDR3 DNA: TGTGCCAGCAGCCAACCGGGACTAGATGTTTACGAGCAGTACTTC
CDR3 protein: CASSQPGLDVYEQYF
D gene: TRBD2
J gene: TRBJ2-7
V gene: TRBV5-4
clone size: -

CDR3 DNA: TGCAGCGTTGAGGGGGGTTATGGCTACACCTTC
CDR3 protein: CSVEGGYGYTF
D gene: -
J gene: TRBJ1-2
V gene: TRBV29-1
clone size: -

CDR3 DNA: TGTGCCAGCAGCTTTACAGGGGCGGGTCAGCCCCAGCATTTT
CDR3 protein: CASSFTGAGQPQHF
D gene: TRBD1
J gene: TRBJ1-5
V gene: TRBV7-8
clone size: -

CDR3 DNA: TGCAGCGTTGGGGACAGGGTCTATGGCTACACCTTC
CDR3 protein: CSVGDRVYGYTF
D gene: TRBD1
J gene: TRBJ1-2
V gene: TRBV29-1
clone size: -

CDR3 DNA: TGTGCCAGCAGCCCCCGATCTAGAGAGGAGCAGTTCTTC
CDR3 protein: CASSPRSREEQFF
D gene: -
J gene: TRBJ2-1
V gene: TRBV3-1/TRBV3-2
clone size: -

CDR3 DNA: TGTGCCAGCAGCTTCCCGGGACAGGGATCCTACGAGCAGTACTTC
CDR3 protein: CASSFPGQGSYEQYF
D gene: TRBD1
J gene: TRBJ2-7
V gene: TRBV11-2
clone size: -

CDR3 DNA: TGTGCCAGCAGCTTAGTCAAACAGGTTATCTTC
CDR3 protein: CASSLVKQVIF
D gene: -
J gene: TRBJ1-2
V gene: TRBV11-2
clone size: -

CDR3 DNA: TGTGCCAGCAGCTTTAAGACTAGAAGGGCTCAAGAGACCCAGTACTTC
CDR3 protein: CASSFKTRRAQETQYF
D gene: -
J gene: TRBJ2-5
V gene: TRBV11-2
clone size: -

CDR3 DNA: TGTGCCAGCACGTCTCCGGGACAGGGATTCTACGAGCAGTACTTC
CDR3 protein: CASTSPGQGFYEQYF
D gene: TRBD1
J gene: TRBJ2-7
V gene: TRBV28
clone size: -

CDR3 DNA: TGTGCCTGGAGTATGGACAGGGGGTACGGTGGCTACACCTTC
CDR3 protein: CAWSMDRGYGGYTF
D gene: TRBD1
J gene: TRBJ1-2
V gene: TRBV30
clone size: -

CDR3 DNA: TGTGCCAGCAGCCGATTCTCTATCACCTCCTATGGCTACACCTTC
CDR3 protein: CASSRFSITSYGYTF
D gene: -
J gene: TRBJ1-2
V gene: TRBV6-5
clone size: once